The T cell receptor (beta chain) under discussion was sequenced for a study of control samples from healthy donors and cancer patients. Libraries were prepared by immunoSEQ multiplex PCR; TCRdb keeps only in-frame clonotypes and omits some of them. The sample contains about 75,000 clones, around 95% of which appear only once. The origin of this receptor is a woman between 35 and 50 years old in good health. Sequenced: blood.

The CDR3 DNA follows: TGTGCCAGCAGCCAAGCTGACTCTGGGTCGGAGGGGACAGATACGCAGTATTTT. Protein sequence: CASSQADSGSEGTDTQYF. The chain recombines TRBV4-2 with TRBJ2-3, with D possibly TRBD2 on 6 matching bases. Trimming stripped 1 base from V and 3 bases from J, with 20 bases between. The CDR3 length is 18 residues. Germline lookup yields CDR1 LGHNA and CDR2 YNFKEQ.